This TCR beta chain stems from a study of shared clonotypes between healthy human individuals. Using immunoSEQ multiplex PCR, the repertoire was profiled, and TCRdb retains in-frame clones only, with some absent. Of around 600,000 clones detected, 95% to 98% appear once; the ten largest clones hold more than 0.3%. The CDR3 extends over 15 amino acids. Trimming removed 8 bases at V and 0 bases at J, with 16 bases between. The V gene's germline CDR1 is SNHLY and CDR2 FYNNEI. Positively selected for CCR7, the CD45RO-negative cells used as naive CD8 cells excluded terminally differentiated effector memory CD45RA+ cells.

The chain carries TRBV2 and TRBJ1-1, with D tentatively TRBD1 (5 bases). The sequence derives from a man aged 25 to 45 in good health. The sample comprised naive CD8+ T cells sorted from blood. CDR3 amino acids: CASGKIGHLNTEAFF. Written as DNA, the CDR3 is TGTGCCAGCGGAAAAATCGGACACTTGAACACTGAAGCTTTCTTT.